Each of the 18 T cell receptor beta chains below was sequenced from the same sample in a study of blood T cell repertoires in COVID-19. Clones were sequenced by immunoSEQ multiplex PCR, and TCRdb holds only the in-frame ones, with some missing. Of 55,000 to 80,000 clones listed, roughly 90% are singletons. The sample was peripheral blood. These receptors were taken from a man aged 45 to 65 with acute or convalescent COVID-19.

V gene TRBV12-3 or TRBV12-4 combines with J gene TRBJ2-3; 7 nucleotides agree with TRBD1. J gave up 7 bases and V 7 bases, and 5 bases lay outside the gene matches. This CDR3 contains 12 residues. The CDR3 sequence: CASTLQGNTQYF. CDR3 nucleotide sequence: TGTGCCAGCACCTTACAGGGGAATACGCAGTATTTT.

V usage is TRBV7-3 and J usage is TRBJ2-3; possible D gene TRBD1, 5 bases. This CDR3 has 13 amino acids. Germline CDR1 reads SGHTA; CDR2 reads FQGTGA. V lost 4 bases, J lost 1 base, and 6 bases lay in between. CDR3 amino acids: CASSWTRTDTQYF. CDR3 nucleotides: TGTGCCAGCAGCTGGACACGCACAGATACGCAGTATTTT.

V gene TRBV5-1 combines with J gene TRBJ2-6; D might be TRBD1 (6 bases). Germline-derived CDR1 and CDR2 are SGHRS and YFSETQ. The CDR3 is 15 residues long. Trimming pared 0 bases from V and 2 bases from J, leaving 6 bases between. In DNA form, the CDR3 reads TGCGCCAGCAGCTTGGAGGGGGCTGGGGCCAACGTCCTGACTTTC. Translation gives CASSLEGAGANVLTF.

The CDR3: CASSPPALAGGHNEQFF. The CDR3 DNA follows: TGCGCCAGCAGCCCCCCGGCACTAGCGGGGGGCCACAATGAGCAGTTCTTC. J is TRBJ2-1 and V is TRBV5-1; TRBD2 matches at 12 bases. V was clipped by 4 bases and J by 5 bases; unmatched bases: 10. The CDR3 extends over 17 amino acids. CDR1 and CDR2 from the germline V gene are SGHRS and YFSETQ.

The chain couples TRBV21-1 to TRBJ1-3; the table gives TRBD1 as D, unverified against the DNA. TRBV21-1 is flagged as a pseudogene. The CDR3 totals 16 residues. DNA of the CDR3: TGTGCCAGCAGCAGCGATACAGGGAGAGCTGGAAACACCATATATTTT. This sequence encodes CASSSDTGRAGNTIYF.

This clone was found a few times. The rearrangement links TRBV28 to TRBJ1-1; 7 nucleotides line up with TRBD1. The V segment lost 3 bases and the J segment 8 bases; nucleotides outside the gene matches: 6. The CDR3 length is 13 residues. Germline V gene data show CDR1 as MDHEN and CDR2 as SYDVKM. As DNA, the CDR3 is TGTGCCAGCAGTTTGACCAGGGGGGAGGAAGCTTTCTTT. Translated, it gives CASSLTRGEEAFF.

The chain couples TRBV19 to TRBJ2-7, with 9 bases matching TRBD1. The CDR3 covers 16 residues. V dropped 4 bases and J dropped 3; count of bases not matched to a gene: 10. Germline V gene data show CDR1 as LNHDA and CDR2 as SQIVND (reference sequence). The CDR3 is CASSTPGQGRFYEQYF. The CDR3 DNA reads TGTGCCAGTAGTACTCCGGGACAGGGACGATTCTACGAGCAGTACTTC.

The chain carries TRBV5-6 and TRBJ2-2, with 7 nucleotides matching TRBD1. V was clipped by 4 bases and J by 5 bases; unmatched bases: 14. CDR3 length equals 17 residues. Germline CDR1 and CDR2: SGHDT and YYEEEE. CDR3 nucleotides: TGTGCCAGCAGCGATGTACAGGGGTGGGCCCTTACCGGGGAGCTGTTTTTT. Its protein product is CASSDVQGWALTGELFF.

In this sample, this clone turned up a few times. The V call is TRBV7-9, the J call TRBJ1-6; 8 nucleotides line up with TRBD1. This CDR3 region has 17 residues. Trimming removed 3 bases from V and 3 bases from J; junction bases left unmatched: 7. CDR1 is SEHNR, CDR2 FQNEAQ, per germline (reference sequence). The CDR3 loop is CASSFQRTGFYNSPLHF. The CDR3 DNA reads TGTGCCAGCAGCTTTCAACGGACAGGGTTCTATAATTCACCCCTCCACTTT. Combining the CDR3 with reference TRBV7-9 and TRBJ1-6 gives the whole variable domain DTGVSQNPRHKITKRGQNVTFRCDPISEHNRLYWYRQTLGQGPEFLTYFQNEAQLEKSRLLSDRFSAERPKGSFSTLEIQRTEQGDSAMYLCASSFQRTGFYNSPLHFGNGTRLTVT.

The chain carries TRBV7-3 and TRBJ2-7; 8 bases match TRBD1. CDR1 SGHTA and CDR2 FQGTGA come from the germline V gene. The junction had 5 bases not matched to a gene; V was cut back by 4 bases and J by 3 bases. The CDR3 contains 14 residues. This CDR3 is CASSYGQGNYEQYF. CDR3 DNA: TGTGCCAGCAGCTATGGACAGGGAAACTACGAGCAGTACTTC.

CDR3 loop: CASSPGTNSNQPQHF. In DNA form, the CDR3 reads TGTGCCAGCTCACCAGGGACAAATAGCAATCAGCCCCAGCATTTT. This sequence joins TRBV18 and TRBJ1-5; D is perhaps TRBD1 (6 bases). Trimming pared 2 bases from V and 0 bases from J, leaving 8 bases between. Germline CDR1 and CDR2: KGHSH and LQKENI. The CDR3 runs to 15 residues.

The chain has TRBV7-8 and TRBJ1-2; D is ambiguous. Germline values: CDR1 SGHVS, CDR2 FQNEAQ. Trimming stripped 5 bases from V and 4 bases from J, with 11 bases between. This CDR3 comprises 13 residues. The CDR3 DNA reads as TGTGCCAGCAGCCACAGCAACAGCTATGGCTACACCTTC. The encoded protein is CASSHSNSYGYTF. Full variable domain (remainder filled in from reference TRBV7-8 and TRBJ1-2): GAGVSQSPRYKVAKRGQDVALRCDPISGHVSLFWYQQALGQGPEFLTYFQNEAQLDKSGLPSDRFFAERPEGSVSTLKIQRTQQEDSAVYLCASSHSNSYGYTFGSGTRLTVV.

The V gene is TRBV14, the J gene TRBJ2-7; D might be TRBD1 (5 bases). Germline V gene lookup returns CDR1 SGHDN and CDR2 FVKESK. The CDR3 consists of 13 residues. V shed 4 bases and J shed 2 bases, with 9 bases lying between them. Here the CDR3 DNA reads TGTGCCAGCAGCCCCGGACACACCTACGAGCAGTACTTC. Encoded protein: CASSPGHTYEQYF.

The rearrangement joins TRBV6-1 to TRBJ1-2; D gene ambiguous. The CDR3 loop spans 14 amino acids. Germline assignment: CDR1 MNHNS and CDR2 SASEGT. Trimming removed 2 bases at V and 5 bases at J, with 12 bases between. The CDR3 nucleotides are TGTGCCAGCAGTGAAATGAGAAGCCTTTATGGCTACACCTTC. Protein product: CASSEMRSLYGYTF.

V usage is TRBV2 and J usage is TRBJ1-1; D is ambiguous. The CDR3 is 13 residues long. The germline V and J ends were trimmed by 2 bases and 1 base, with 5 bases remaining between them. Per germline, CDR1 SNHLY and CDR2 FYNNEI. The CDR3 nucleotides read TGTGCCAGCAGTGAAATGAGGAACACTGAAGCTTTCTTT. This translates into CASSEMRNTEAFF. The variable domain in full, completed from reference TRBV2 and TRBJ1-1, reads EPEVTQTPSHQVTQMGQEVILRCVPISNHLYFYWYRQILGQKVEFLVSFYNNEISEKSEIFDDQFSVERPDGSNFTLKIRSTKLEDSAMYFCASSEMRNTEAFFGQGTRLTVV.

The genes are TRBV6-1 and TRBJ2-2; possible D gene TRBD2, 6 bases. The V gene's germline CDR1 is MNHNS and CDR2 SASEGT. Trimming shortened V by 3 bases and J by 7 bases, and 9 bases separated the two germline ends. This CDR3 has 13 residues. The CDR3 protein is CASSDRGFGELFF. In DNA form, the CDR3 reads TGTGCCAGCAGTGACCGGGGGTTCGGGGAGCTGTTTTTT.

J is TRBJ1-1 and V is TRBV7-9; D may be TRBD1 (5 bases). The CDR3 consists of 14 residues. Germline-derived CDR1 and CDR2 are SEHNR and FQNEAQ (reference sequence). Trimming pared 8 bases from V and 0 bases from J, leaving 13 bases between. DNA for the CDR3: TGTGCCAGCTTTCTGGCAGGGATGAACACTGAAGCTTTCTTT. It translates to CASFLAGMNTEAFF. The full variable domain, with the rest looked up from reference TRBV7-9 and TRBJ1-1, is DTGVSQNPRHKITKRGQNVTFRCDPISEHNRLYWYRQTLGQGPEFLTYFQNEAQLEKSRLLSDRFSAERPKGSFSTLEIQRTEQGDSAMYLCASFLAGMNTEAFFGQGTRLTVV.

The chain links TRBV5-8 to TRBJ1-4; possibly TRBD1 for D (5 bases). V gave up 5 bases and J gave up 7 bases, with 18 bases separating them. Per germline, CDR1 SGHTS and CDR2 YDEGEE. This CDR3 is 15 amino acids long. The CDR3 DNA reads TGTGCCAGCAGGCACCCGGGACTTCGGGCTGAAAAACTGTTTTTT. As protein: CASRHPGLRAEKLFF. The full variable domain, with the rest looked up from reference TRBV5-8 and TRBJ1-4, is EAGVTQSPTHLIKTRGQQATLRCSPISGHTSVYWYQQALGLGLQFLLWYDEGEERNRGNFPPRFSGRQFPNYSSELNVNALELEDSALYLCASRHPGLRAEKLFFGSGTQLSVL.